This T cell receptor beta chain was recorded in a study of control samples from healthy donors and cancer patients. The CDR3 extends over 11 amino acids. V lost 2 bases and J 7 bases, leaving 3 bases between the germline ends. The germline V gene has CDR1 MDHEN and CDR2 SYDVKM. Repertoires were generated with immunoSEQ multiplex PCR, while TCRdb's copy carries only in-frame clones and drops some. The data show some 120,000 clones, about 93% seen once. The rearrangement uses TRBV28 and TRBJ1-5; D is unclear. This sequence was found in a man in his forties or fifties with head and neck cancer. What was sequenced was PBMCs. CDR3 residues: CASSLGQPQHF. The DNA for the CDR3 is TGTGCCAGCAGTTTAGGGCAGCCCCAGCATTTT.